The rows below give T cell receptor beta chains drawn from one sample of a study of CD8 T cells in Susac syndrome. Each CDR3 protein is one row after TCRdb ran MiXCR on the immunoSEQ multiplex PCR reads. Of 150,000 to 200,000 distinct CDR3 sequences in the sample, around 94% are singletons; the top ten hold 0.11% to 0.15%. Material for sequencing was CD4+ T cells from PBMCs. These receptors came from a human donor in good health. CDR3s include the opening cysteine and the closing phenylalanine or tryptophan. D genes are given only for firm matches. A clone size is listed for some rows: how often the clone was seen (once, few, many), or a class if it is expanded.

clone size: -; D gene: TRBD2; J gene: TRBJ2-1; V gene: TRBV29-1; CDR3 protein: CSVRTSGWYNEQFF; CDR3 DNA: TGCAGCGTCCGGACTAGCGGGTGGTACAATGAGCAGTTCTTC
clone size: -; D gene: TRBD2; J gene: TRBJ2-7; V gene: TRBV20-1; CDR3 protein: CSARDLAGSSYEQYF; CDR3 DNA: TGCAGTGCTAGAGATTTAGCGGGGAGCTCCTACGAGCAGTACTTC
clone size: -; D gene: -; J gene: TRBJ2-7; V gene: TRBV7-3; CDR3 protein: CASSKFYTGTASSYEQYF; CDR3 DNA: TGTGCCAGCAGCAAGTTCTACACCGGGACGGCCAGCTCCTACGAGCAGTACTTC
clone size: -; D gene: -; J gene: TRBJ2-1; V gene: TRBV29-1; CDR3 protein: CSSSYNEQFF; CDR3 DNA: TGCAGCAGCTCCTACAATGAGCAGTTCTTC
clone size: -; D gene: -; J gene: TRBJ1-2; V gene: TRBV2; CDR3 protein: CASSYSGTVTYGYTF; CDR3 DNA: TGTGCCAGCAGCTACTCCGGGACGGTGACCTATGGCTACACCTTC
clone size: -; D gene: -; J gene: TRBJ1-4; V gene: TRBV15; CDR3 protein: CATSIRLATNEKLFF; CDR3 DNA: TGTGCCACCAGCATTAGACTTGCAACTAATGAAAAACTGTTTTTT
clone size: -; D gene: -; J gene: TRBJ2-3; V gene: TRBV9; CDR3 protein: CASSVGVSTDTQYF; CDR3 DNA: TGTGCCAGCAGCGTAGGGGTTAGCACAGATACGCAGTATTTT
clone size: -; D gene: TRBD2; J gene: TRBJ2-1; V gene: TRBV3-1; CDR3 protein: CASRDGLAGAYNEQFF; CDR3 DNA: TGTGCCAGCAGGGACGGACTAGCGGGGGCCTACAATGAGCAGTTCTTC
clone size: once; D gene: -; J gene: TRBJ2-5; V gene: TRBV20-1; CDR3 protein: CSARPGAGGTQYF; CDR3 DNA: TGCAGTGCTAGACCAGGGGCAGGCGGGACCCAGTACTTC
clone size: -; D gene: -; J gene: TRBJ1-5; V gene: TRBV4-3; CDR3 protein: CASSQDHRVGQPQHF; CDR3 DNA: TGCGCCAGCAGCCAAGATCACAGGGTCGGGCAGCCCCAGCATTTT
clone size: -; D gene: TRBD1; J gene: TRBJ1-5; V gene: TRBV7-2; CDR3 protein: CASSPRDREGNQPQHF; CDR3 DNA: TGTGCCAGCAGCCCCCGGGACAGGGAGGGCAATCAGCCCCAGCATTTT
clone size: -; D gene: -; J gene: TRBJ2-1; V gene: TRBV7-2; CDR3 protein: CASSHRRPTTANEQFF; CDR3 DNA: TGTGCCAGCAGCCACAGGCGGCCAACCACAGCCAATGAGCAGTTCTTC
clone size: -; D gene: -; J gene: TRBJ2-7; V gene: TRBV4-3; CDR3 protein: CASSQDPVAGVGGEQYF; CDR3 DNA: TGCGCCAGCAGCCAAGATCCCGTGGCAGGGGTTGGGGGCGAGCAGTACTTC
clone size: -; D gene: -; J gene: TRBJ2-1; V gene: TRBV7-2; CDR3 protein: CASNLDHEQFF; CDR3 DNA: TGTGCCAGCAACCTAGACCATGAGCAGTTCTTC
clone size: once; D gene: -; J gene: TRBJ1-5; V gene: TRBV6-2/TRBV6-3; CDR3 protein: CASSYPMGPQHF; CDR3 DNA: TGTGCCAGCAGTTACCCGATGGGGCCCCAGCATTTT
clone size: -; D gene: -; J gene: TRBJ1-1; V gene: TRBV18; CDR3 protein: CASSPPQELKTFF; CDR3 DNA: TGTGCCAGCTCACCACCACAGGAGTTGAAAACTTTCTTT
clone size: -; D gene: -; J gene: TRBJ1-2; V gene: TRBV5-6; CDR3 protein: CASSSGLNYGYTF; CDR3 DNA: TGTGCCAGCAGCTCGGGCTTAAACTATGGCTACACCTTC
clone size: -; D gene: TRBD1; J gene: TRBJ2-7; V gene: TRBV2; CDR3 protein: CASTGDSDEQYF; CDR3 DNA: TGTGCCAGCACCGGGGACAGCGACGAGCAGTACTTC
clone size: -; D gene: TRBD1; J gene: TRBJ1-1; V gene: TRBV24-1; CDR3 protein: CATKSGGGTEAFF; CDR3 DNA: TGTGCCACCAAATCAGGGGGAGGAACTGAAGCTTTCTTT
clone size: -; D gene: TRBD1; J gene: TRBJ1-6; V gene: TRBV3-1; CDR3 protein: CASSPTGAGGGSPLHF; CDR3 DNA: TGTGCCAGCAGCCCGACAGGGGCCGGGGGAGGTTCACCCCTCCACTTT
clone size: -; D gene: -; J gene: TRBJ2-1; V gene: TRBV6-2/TRBV6-3; CDR3 protein: CASTPRDGSYNEQFF; CDR3 DNA: TGTGCCAGCACCCCGCGGGACGGATCCTACAATGAGCAGTTCTTC
clone size: -; D gene: -; J gene: TRBJ1-5; V gene: TRBV6-5; CDR3 protein: CASSRDTGPNQPQHF; CDR3 DNA: TGTGCCAGCAGCCGGGACACGGGACCCAATCAGCCCCAGCATTTT
clone size: -; D gene: -; J gene: TRBJ2-7; V gene: TRBV7-9; CDR3 protein: CASSLDTDLYEQYF; CDR3 DNA: TGTGCCAGCAGCTTAGATACAGACCTCTACGAGCAGTACTTC
clone size: -; D gene: -; J gene: TRBJ1-6; V gene: TRBV9; CDR3 protein: CASSVSVQGNSPLHF; CDR3 DNA: TGTGCCAGCAGCGTAAGCGTACAGGGCAATTCACCCCTCCACTTT